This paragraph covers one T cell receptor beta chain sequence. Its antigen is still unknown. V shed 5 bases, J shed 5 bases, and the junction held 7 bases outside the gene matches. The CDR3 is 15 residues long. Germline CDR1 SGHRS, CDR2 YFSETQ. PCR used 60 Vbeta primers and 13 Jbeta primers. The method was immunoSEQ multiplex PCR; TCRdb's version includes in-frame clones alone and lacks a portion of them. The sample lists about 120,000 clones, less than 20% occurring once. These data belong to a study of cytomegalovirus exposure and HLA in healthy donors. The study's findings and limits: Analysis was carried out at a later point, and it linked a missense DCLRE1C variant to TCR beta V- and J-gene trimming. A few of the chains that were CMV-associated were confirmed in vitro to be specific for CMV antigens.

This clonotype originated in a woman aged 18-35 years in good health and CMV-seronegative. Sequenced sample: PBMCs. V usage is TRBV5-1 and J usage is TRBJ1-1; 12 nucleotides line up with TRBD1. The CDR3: CASRRDRGRETEAFF. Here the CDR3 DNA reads TGCGCCAGCAGACGGGACAGGGGGCGAGAGACTGAAGCTTTCTTT.